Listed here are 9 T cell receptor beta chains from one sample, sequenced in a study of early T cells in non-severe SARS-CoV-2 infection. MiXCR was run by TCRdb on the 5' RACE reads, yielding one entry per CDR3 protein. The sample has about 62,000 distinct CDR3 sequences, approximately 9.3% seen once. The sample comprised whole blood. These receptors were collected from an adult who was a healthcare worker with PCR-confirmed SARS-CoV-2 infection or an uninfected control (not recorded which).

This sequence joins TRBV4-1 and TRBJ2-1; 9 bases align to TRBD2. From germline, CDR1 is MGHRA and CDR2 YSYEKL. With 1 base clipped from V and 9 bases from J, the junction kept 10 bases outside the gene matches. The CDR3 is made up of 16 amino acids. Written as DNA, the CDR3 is TGCGCCAGCAGCCAAGCTGCGGCGGGGGGGCTGGGTGAGCAGTTCTTC. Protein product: CASSQAAAGGLGEQFF.

CDR3 loop: CASREPGLLGELFF. Written as DNA, the CDR3 is TGTGCCAGCAGGGAACCGGGACTACTCGGGGAGCTGTTTTTT. V usage is TRBV6-6 and J usage is TRBJ2-2; 7 positions agree with TRBD2. CDR1 and CDR2 (germline): MNHNY, SVGAGI (reference sequence). The CDR3 is 14 amino acids. J lost 7 bases, V lost 6 bases, and 8 bases had no gene match.

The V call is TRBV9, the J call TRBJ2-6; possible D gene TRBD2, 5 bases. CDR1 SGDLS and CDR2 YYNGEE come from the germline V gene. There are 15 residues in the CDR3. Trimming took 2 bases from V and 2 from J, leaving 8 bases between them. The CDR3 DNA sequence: TGTGCCAGCAGCGTTCTGGGAGCTGGGGCCAACGTCCTGACTTTC. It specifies CASSVLGAGANVLTF.

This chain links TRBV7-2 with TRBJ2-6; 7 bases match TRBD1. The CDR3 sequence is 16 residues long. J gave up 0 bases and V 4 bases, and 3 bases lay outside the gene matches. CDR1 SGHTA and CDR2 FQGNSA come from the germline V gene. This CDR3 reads CASSWTGLSGANVLTF. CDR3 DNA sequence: TGTGCCAGCAGCTGGACAGGCCTCTCTGGGGCCAACGTCCTGACTTTC.

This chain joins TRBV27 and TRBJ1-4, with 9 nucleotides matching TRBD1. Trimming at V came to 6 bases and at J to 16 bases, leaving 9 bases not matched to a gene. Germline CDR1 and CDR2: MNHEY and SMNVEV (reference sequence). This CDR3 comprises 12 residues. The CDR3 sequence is CASRGTGGIEFF. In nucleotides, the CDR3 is TGTGCCAGCAGGGGAACAGGGGGCATTGAGTTTTTT. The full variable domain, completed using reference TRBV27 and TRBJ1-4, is EAQVTQNPRYLITVTGKKLTVTCSQNMNHEYMSWYRQDPGLGLRQIYYSMNVEVTDKGDVPEGYKVSRKEKRNFPLILESPSPNQTSLYFCASRGTGGIEFFGSGTQLSVL.

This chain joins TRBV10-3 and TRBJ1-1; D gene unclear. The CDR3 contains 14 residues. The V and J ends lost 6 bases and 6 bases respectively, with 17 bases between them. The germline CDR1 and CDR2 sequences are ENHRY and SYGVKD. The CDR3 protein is CAIRRIILDPEAFF. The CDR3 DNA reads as TGTGCCATCAGAAGAATCATCCTGGACCCTGAAGCTTTCTTT.

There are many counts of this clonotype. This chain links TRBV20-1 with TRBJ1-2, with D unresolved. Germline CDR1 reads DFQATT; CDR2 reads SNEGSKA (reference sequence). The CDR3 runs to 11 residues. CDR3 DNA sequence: TGCAGCGGACGGGGTCCTACGGGCTACACCTTC. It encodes CSGRGPTGYTF.

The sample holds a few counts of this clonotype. Written as DNA, the CDR3 is TGTGCCAGCAGTAACCTCCTCCAAGAGACCCAGTACTTC. As protein: CASSNLLQETQYF. The genes are TRBV27 and TRBJ2-5; D gene ambiguous. CDR1 and CDR2 from the germline V gene are MNHEY and SMNVEV (reference sequence). The CDR3 is 13 amino acids. With 5 bases removed from V and 1 base from J, the gap between germline ends came to 8 bases.

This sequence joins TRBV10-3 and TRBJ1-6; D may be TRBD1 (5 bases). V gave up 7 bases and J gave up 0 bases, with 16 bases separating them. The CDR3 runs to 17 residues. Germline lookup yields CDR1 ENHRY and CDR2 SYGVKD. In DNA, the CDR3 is TGTGCCATCAAAGGTGACAGCGATAGCTCCTATAATTCACCCCTCCACTTT. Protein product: CAIKGDSDSSYNSPLHF.